This T cell receptor (beta chain) is from a study of blood T cell repertoires in COVID-19. Background on the study: Spain, Italy and the United States supplied samples that represented acute and convalescent COVID-19. From T cells, B-cell-depleted T cells, or PBMCs came the material, which was cDNA or gDNA.

Original processing notes: Quantification of nucleated cells was approximated via reference gene primer amplification. Libraries were prepared by immunoSEQ multiplex PCR; TCRdb keeps only in-frame clonotypes and omits some of them. V and J calls plus clone size are reproduced from that table; the DNA served to infer D and trimming. The table includes roughly 110,000 clones, 82% detected once. This CDR3 contains 13 residues. V was pared by 7 bases and J by 6 bases, with 5 bases of the junction left unmatched. The receptor comes from a man in his 70s with acute or convalescent COVID-19. J is TRBJ2-3 and V is TRBV12-3 or TRBV12-4; 9 bases fit TRBD2. Sequencing was carried out using peripheral blood. CDR3 coding DNA: TGTGCCAGCACTATAGCGGGAGCCGATACGCAGTATTTT. It encodes CASTIAGADTQYF.